The entry below gives a single TCR beta chain sequence along with its context. Its matching antigen is unknown. The data were obtained in a study of cytomegalovirus exposure and HLA in healthy donors. Regarding the study as a whole: Rarity marked most TCR sequences, yet some public TCRs occurred in many donors. Altogether, some 170 TCR beta chains were recorded as cytomegalovirus-associated.

This CDR3 is built from 15 residues. The ends lost 3 bases at V and 6 bases at J; junction bases unmatched: 10. CDR1 and CDR2 (germline): MDHEN, SYDVKM. Clones were read by immunoSEQ multiplex PCR, and TCRdb kept only the in-frame ones, dropping some. The sample lists tens of thousands of clones; 95% to 96% were seen once. This clonotype was obtained from a woman aged 18 to 35 in good health and CMV-seropositive. The V call is TRBV28, the J call TRBJ2-7; 8 nucleotides line up with TRBD1. The sample comprised PBMCs. The CDR3 loop is CASSLGRTGRGEQYF. The CDR3 bases are TGTGCCAGCAGTTTGGGGAGGACAGGGCGGGGCGAGCAGTACTTC.